The 10 T cell receptor beta chains below come from one sample, sequenced in a study of shared clonotypes between healthy human individuals. The naive CD8 subset, CD45RO-negative cells positively selected for CCR7, excluded terminally differentiated effector memory CD45RA+ cells. Method: immunoSEQ multiplex PCR; TCRdb's copy keeps in-frame clones and lacks some. Of millions of clones in the sample, about 95% were seen once. Sequencing input: naive CD8+ T cells sorted from blood. These receptors were obtained from a man aged 18 to 29 in good health.

The chain joins TRBV7-2 to TRBJ2-1; 7 nucleotides align to TRBD1. Per germline, CDR1 SGHTA and CDR2 FQGNSA. The junction had 16 bases not matched to a gene; V was cut back by 5 bases and J by 12 bases. CDR3 length equals 15 residues. The CDR3 sequence: CASSQGEDRPMGQFF. CDR3 in DNA: TGTGCCAGCAGCCAGGGAGAGGACAGGCCTATGGGGCAGTTCTTC.

V gene TRBV4-1 combines with J gene TRBJ1-6; the D gene is possibly TRBD1 (6 bases). Germline assignment: CDR1 MGHRA and CDR2 YSYEKL. V lost 4 bases and J lost 7, with 23 bases in between. CDR3 length: 18 amino acids. Written as DNA, the CDR3 is TGCGCCAGCAGCCTGACGGCCGGGGAGGCAGGGGAGAATTCACCCCTCCACTTT. Amino acid sequence: CASSLTAGEAGENSPLHF.

The V and J genes are TRBV27 and TRBJ1-3; maybe TRBD1 (6 bases). Germline V gives CDR1 MNHEY, CDR2 SMNVEV (reference sequence). This CDR3 comprises 15 residues. Trimming pared 3 bases from V and 0 bases from J, leaving 9 bases between. The CDR3: CASSLQGPSGNTIYF. The CDR3, as DNA: TGTGCCAGCAGTTTGCAGGGGCCCTCTGGAAACACCATATATTTT.

This sequence joins TRBV11-2 and TRBJ2-7, with 10 bases fitting TRBD1. The V segment lost 4 bases and the J segment 0 bases; nucleotides outside the gene matches: 9. The CDR3 spans 17 residues. CDR1 is SGHAT and CDR2 is FQNNGV in the germline V gene. CDR3 protein: CASSSPGTGVSSYEQYF. CDR3 nucleotides: TGTGCCAGCAGCTCCCCCGGGACAGGGGTCAGCTCCTACGAGCAGTACTTC.

This chain joins TRBV28 and TRBJ2-3; D is tentatively TRBD1 or TRBD2 (5 bases each). There are 12 residues in the CDR3. Germline V gene data show CDR1 as MDHEN and CDR2 as SYDVKM. The CDR3 DNA reads TGTGCTTCCTGGGACAGCACAGATACGCAGTATTTT. As protein: CASWDSTDTQYF. The full variable domain, its missing parts supplied by reference TRBV28 and TRBJ2-3, is DVKVTQSSRYLVKRTGEKVFLECVQDMDHENMFWYRQDPGLGLRLIYFSYDVKMKEKGDIPEGYSVSREKKERFSLILESASTNQTSMYLCASWDSTDTQYFGPGTRLTVL.

V usage is TRBV30 and J usage is TRBJ1-2; D remains unclear. The germline V gene encodes CDR1 GTSNPN and CDR2 SVGIG (reference sequence). The CDR3 spans 12 residues. V lost 7 bases to trimming and J lost 4 bases, with 13 bases between them. The chain's CDR3 is CASDTLGYGYTF. The CDR3 DNA follows: TGTGCCTCTGACACCCTTGGCTATGGCTACACCTTC. Looking up the rest from reference TRBV30 and TRBJ1-2 gives the full variable domain: SQTIHQWPATLVQPVGSPLSLECTVEGTSNPNLYWYRQAAGRGLQLLFYSVGIGQISSEVPQNLSASRPQDRQFILSSKKLLLSDSGFYLCASDTLGYGYTFGSGTRLTVV.

This chain uses TRBV6-1 with TRBJ2-1; 10 positions match TRBD2. The junction had 7 bases not matched to a gene; V was cut back by 5 bases and J by 6 bases. Germline V gene lookup returns CDR1 MNHNS and CDR2 SASEGT. The CDR3 loop spans 15 amino acids. The chain's CDR3 is CASSKQTSGVNEQFF. CDR3 in DNA: TGTGCCAGCAGTAAACAAACTAGCGGGGTCAATGAGCAGTTCTTC.

This chain connects TRBV9 to TRBJ1-2; no clear D. CDR3 length: 16 amino acids. The V end was cut by 4 bases, the J end by 0 bases, with 16 bases between. CDR1 is SGDLS and CDR2 is YYNGEE in the germline V gene. CDR3 residues: CASSFGSIPTNYGYTF. Written as DNA, the CDR3 is TGTGCCAGCAGCTTCGGCTCCATCCCTACTAACTATGGCTACACCTTC.

The genes are TRBV11-2 and TRBJ2-1; no firm D call. CDR1 is SGHAT and CDR2 is FQNNGV in the germline V gene. This CDR3 has 13 amino acids. V lost 0 bases to trimming and J lost 10 bases, with 10 bases between them. The CDR3 reads CASSLDPGREQFF. CDR3 DNA sequence: TGTGCCAGCAGCTTAGATCCGGGTCGAGAGCAGTTCTTC.

The table lists this clone with a count of one. The rearrangement joins TRBV28 to TRBJ2-7; perhaps TRBD2 as D (6 bases). Trimming left V 8 bases short and J 6 bases short, with 14 bases between. The CDR3 has 12 residues. Germline V gene data show CDR1 as MDHEN and CDR2 as SYDVKM. The CDR3 loop is CASGALGGEQYF. CDR3 nucleotide sequence: TGTGCCAGCGGGGCTCTGGGGGGCGAGCAGTACTTC.